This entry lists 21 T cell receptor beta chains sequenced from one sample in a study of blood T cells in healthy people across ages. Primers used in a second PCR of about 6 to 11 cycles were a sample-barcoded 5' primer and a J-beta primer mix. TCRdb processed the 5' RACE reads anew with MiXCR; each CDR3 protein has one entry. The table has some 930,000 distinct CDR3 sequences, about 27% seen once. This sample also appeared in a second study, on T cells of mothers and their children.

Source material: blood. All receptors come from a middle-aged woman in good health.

In nucleotides, the CDR3 is TGTGCCAGCAGCTTAGATAGGACTAGCGGGGTCACAGATACGCAGTATTTT. Its translation is CASSLDRTSGVTDTQYF. The chain employs TRBV7-2 and TRBJ2-3; 12 positions match TRBD2. Germline trimming cut 1 base from V and 2 bases from J; bases unmatched to any gene: 4. Germline V gene lookup returns CDR1 SGHTA and CDR2 FQGNSA. The CDR3 extends over 17 amino acids.

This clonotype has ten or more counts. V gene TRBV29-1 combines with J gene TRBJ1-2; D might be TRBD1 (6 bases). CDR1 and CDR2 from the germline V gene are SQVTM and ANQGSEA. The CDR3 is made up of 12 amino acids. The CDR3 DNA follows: TGCATCTGTGGGGGCGGGAACTATGGCTACACCTTC. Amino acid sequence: CICGGGNYGYTF.

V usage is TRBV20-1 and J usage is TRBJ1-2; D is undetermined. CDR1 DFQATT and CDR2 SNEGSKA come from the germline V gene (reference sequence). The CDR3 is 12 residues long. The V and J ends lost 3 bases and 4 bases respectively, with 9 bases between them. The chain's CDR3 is CSASRRSYGYTF. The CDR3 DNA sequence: TGCAGTGCTAGTAGACGGTCCTATGGCTACACCTTC.

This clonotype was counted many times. The chain's CDR3 is CASSLPSGGALAKNIQYF. CDR3 DNA: TGTGCCAGCAGCTTACCTAGCGGGGGGGCATTAGCCAAAAACATTCAGTACTTC. This chain links TRBV7-2 with TRBJ2-4, with 12 bases identical to TRBD2. Germline trimming cut 2 bases from V and 0 bases from J; bases unmatched to any gene: 5. CDR1 is SGHTA, CDR2 FQGNSA, per germline. The CDR3 consists of 18 residues.

The CDR3 DNA reads TGTGCCAGCAGCTTAATGACAGGGGTGGAAGATACGCAGTATTTT. It is translated as CASSLMTGVEDTQYF. The chain recombines TRBV7-9 with TRBJ2-3; 8 bases align to TRBD1. Germline assignment: CDR1 SEHNR and CDR2 FQNEAQ (reference sequence). With V trimmed by 2 bases and J by 5 bases, 6 bases remained unmatched. This CDR3 contains 15 residues.

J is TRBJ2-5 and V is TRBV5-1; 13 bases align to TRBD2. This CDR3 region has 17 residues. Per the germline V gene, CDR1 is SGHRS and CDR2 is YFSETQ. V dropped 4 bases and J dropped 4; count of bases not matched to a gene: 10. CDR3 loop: CASSLRLAGGGGETQYF. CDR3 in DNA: TGCGCCAGCAGCCTAAGACTAGCGGGGGGTGGCGGAGAGACCCAGTACTTC.

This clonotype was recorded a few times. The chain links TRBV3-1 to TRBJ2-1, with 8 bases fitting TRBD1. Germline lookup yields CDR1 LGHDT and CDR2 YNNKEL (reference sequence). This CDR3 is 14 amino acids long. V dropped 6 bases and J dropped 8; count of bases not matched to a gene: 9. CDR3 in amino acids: CASSRTGGNYEQFF. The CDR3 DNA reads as TGTGCCAGCAGTCGTACAGGGGGTAACTATGAGCAGTTCTTC.

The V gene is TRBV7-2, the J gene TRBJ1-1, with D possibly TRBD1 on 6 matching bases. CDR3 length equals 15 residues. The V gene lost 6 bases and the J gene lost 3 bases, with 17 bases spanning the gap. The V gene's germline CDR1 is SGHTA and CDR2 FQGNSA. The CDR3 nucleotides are TGTGCCAGCAGTACTCAGGGGTTTTGGGACACTGAAGCTTTCTTT. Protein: CASSTQGFWDTEAFF.

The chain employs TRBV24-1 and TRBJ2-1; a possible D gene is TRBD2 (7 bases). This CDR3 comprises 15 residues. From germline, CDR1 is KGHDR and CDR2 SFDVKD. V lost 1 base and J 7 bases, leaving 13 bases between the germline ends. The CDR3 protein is CATSDFGGARNEQFF. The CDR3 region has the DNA TGTGCCACCAGTGATTTTGGGGGGGCGCGGAATGAGCAGTTCTTC.

The DNA of the CDR3 is TGTGCCAGCAGTTCCCAGGGACGACTCTATGGCTACACCTTC. This sequence encodes CASSSQGRLYGYTF. The chain has TRBV6-6 and TRBJ1-2; a weak D match, TRBD1 (5 bases). This CDR3 comprises 14 residues. V lost 4 bases and J 4 bases, leaving 13 bases between the germline ends. The germline V gene has CDR1 MNHNY and CDR2 SVGAGI (reference sequence).

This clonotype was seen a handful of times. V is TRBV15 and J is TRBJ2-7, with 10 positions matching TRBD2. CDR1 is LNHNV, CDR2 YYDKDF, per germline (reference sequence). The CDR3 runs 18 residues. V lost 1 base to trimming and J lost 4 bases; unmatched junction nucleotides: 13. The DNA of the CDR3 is TGTGCCACCAGCAGAGCGGTCCGCTCTAGCGGGGGACGGTACGAGCAGTACTTC. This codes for CATSRAVRSSGGRYEQYF.

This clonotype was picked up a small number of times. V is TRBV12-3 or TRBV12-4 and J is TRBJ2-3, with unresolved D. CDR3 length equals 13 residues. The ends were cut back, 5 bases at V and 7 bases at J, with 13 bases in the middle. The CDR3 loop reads CASSREFGNTQYF. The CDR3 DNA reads TGTGCCAGCAGTCGAGAATTCGGTAATACGCAGTATTTT.

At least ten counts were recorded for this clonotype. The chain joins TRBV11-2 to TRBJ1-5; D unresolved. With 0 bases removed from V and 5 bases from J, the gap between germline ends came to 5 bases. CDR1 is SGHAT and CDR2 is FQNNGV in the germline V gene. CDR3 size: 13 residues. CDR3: CASSLDRYQPQHF. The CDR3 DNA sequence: TGTGCCAGCAGCTTAGACCGATATCAGCCCCAGCATTTT.

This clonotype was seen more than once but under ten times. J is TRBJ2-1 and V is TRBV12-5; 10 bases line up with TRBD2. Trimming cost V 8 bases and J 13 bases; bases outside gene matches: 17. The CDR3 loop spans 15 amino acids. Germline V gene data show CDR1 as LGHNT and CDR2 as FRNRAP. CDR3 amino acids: CASRPSGGLQETQFF. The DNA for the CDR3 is TGTGCTAGTCGACCTAGCGGGGGACTCCAAGAGACCCAGTTCTTC.

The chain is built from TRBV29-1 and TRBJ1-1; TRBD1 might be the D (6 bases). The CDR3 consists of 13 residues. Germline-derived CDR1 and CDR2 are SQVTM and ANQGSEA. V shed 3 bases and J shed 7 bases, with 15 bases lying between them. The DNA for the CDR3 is TGCAGCGTTGAGAGACAGGAGGTGTATGAAGCTTTCTTT. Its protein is CSVERQEVYEAFF.

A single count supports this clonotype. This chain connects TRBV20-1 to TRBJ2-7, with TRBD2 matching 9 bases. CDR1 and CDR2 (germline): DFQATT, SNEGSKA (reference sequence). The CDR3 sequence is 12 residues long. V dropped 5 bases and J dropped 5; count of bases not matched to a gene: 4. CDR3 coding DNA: TGCAGTGCTTTCCGACTAGCGGACGAGCAGTACTTC. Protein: CSAFRLADEQYF.

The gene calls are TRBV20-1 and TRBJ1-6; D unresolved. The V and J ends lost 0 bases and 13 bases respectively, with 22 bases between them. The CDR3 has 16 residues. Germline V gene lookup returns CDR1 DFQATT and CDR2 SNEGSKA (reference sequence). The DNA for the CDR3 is TGCAGTGCTAGAGACCCCCTTGAAGGAGAGGTTCGGCCCCTCCACTTT. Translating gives CSARDPLEGEVRPLHF.

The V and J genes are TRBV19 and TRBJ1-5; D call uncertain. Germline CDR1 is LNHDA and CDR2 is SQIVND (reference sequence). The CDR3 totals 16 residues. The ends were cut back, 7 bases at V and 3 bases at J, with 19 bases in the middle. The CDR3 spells CASTPTGRVFNQPQHF. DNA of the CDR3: TGTGCCAGTACCCCCACGGGAAGGGTGTTCAATCAGCCCCAGCATTTT.

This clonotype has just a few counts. The CDR3, as DNA: TGCGCCAGCAGGAAAACTAGCGGGGGGAGCACAGATACGCAGTATTTT. Translation: CASRKTSGGSTDTQYF. This chain links TRBV4-1 with TRBJ2-3, with 12 bases aligning to TRBD2. The CDR3 is 16 residues long. With 6 bases clipped from V and 0 bases from J, the junction kept 4 bases outside the gene matches. Germline V gene lookup returns CDR1 MGHRA and CDR2 YSYEKL.

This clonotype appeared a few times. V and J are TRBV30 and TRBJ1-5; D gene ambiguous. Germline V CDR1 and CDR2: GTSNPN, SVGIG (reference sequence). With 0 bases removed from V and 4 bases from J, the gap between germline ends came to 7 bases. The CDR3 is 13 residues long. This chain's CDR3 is CAWSVRENQPQHF. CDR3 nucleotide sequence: TGTGCCTGGAGTGTACGTGAGAATCAGCCCCAGCATTTT.

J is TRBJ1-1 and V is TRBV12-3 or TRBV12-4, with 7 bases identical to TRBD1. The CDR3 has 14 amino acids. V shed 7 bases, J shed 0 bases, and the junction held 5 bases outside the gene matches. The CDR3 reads CASTRTGLNTEAFF. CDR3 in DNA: TGTGCCAGCACCCGGACAGGTCTGAACACTGAAGCTTTCTTT.